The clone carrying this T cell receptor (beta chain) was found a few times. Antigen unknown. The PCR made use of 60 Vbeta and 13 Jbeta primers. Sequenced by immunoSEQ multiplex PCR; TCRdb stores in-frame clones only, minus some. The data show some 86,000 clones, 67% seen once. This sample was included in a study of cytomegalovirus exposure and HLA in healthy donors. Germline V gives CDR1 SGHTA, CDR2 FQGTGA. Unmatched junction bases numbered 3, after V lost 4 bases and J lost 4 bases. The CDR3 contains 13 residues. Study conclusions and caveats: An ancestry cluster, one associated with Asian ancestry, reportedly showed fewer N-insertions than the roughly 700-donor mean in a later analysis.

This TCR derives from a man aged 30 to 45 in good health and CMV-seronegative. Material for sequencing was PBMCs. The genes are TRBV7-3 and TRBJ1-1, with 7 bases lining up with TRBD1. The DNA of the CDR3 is TGTGCCAGCAGCTCAGACAGGGCCACTGAAGCTTTCTTT. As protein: CASSSDRATEAFF.